Listed below are T cell receptor beta chains from one sample, sequenced in a study of sequential checkpoint blockade in melanoma. Sequencing was performed with immunoSEQ multiplex PCR; in TCRdb, only in-frame clones are kept and a portion is missing. This table holds under 20,000 clones, just over 70% found once. The sample here was CD8+ T cells sorted from blood (inferred from file names), taken from a patient given nivolumab and ipilimumab in sequence. These receptors were taken from a human donor with melanoma. The CDR3 runs from the conserved cysteine through the conserved F or W. A D gene is named only where the DNA matches it firmly. Size values are once, few and many counts, or a class for expanded clones, and some rows have none.

D: -
J: TRBJ2-7
size: -
V: TRBV10-2
CDR3: CASPARGAHEQYF
DNA: TGCGCCAGCCCGGCCAGGGGTGCCCACGAGCAGTACTTC

D: TRBD2
J: TRBJ2-5
size: medium-sized
V: TRBV4-3
CDR3: CASSQDLTRGEETQYF
DNA: TGCGCCAGCAGCCAGGACCTAACACGGGGGGAAGAGACCCAGTACTTC

D: TRBD2
J: TRBJ2-7
size: once
V: TRBV5-6
CDR3: CASSPTWVAGGSYEQYF
DNA: TGTGCCAGCAGCCCCACCTGGGTGGCGGGGGGTTCCTACGAGCAGTACTTC

D: TRBD1
J: TRBJ2-7
size: -
V: TRBV5-1
CDR3: CASSLEDRAYEQYF
DNA: TGCGCCAGCAGCTTGGAGGACAGGGCGTACGAGCAGTACTTC

D: TRBD2
J: TRBJ2-5
size: -
V: TRBV7-9
CDR3: CASSSGSAGVETQYF
DNA: TGTGCCAGCAGCTCGGGATCGGCGGGGGTGGAGACCCAGTACTTC

D: -
J: TRBJ1-5
size: few
V: TRBV15
CDR3: CATSRRSDQPQHF
DNA: TGTGCCACCAGCAGACGGTCGGATCAGCCCCAGCATTTT

D: -
J: TRBJ2-2
size: -
V: TRBV7-2
CDR3: CASSLQRAANTGELFF
DNA: TGTGCCAGCAGCTTACAGCGGGCCGCGAACACCGGGGAGCTGTTTTTT

D: -
J: TRBJ2-7
size: once
V: TRBV7-7
CDR3: CASSSGADGPYEQYF
DNA: TGTGCCAGCAGCTCAGGCGCCGACGGTCCCTACGAGCAGTACTTC

D: TRBD1
J: TRBJ1-2
size: -
V: TRBV6-1
CDR3: CASSEKGARGYTF
DNA: TGTGCCAGCAGTGAGAAGGGGGCGCGAGGCTACACCTTC

D: TRBD2
J: TRBJ2-7
size: -
V: TRBV27
CDR3: CASSSGRRYEQYF
DNA: TGTGCCAGCAGTAGCGGGAGGCGGTACGAGCAGTACTTC

D: -
J: TRBJ1-1
size: -
V: TRBV2
CDR3: CASKPTVVNTEAFF
DNA: TGTGCCAGCAAGCCGACAGTAGTGAACACTGAAGCTTTCTTT

D: TRBD2
J: TRBJ2-7
size: -
V: TRBV27
CDR3: CASRLADSAYEQYF
DNA: TGTGCCAGCAGACTAGCGGACTCGGCCTACGAGCAGTACTTC

D: -
J: TRBJ1-2
size: -
V: TRBV4-3
CDR3: CASSQESGPHYGYTF
DNA: TGCGCCAGCAGCCAAGAGTCAGGGCCCCACTATGGCTACACCTTC

D: -
J: TRBJ2-7
size: -
V: TRBV13
CDR3: CASSSRGDYEQYF
DNA: TGTGCCAGCAGCTCCAGGGGGGACTACGAGCAGTACTTC

D: TRBD2
J: TRBJ2-7
size: -
V: TRBV6-1
CDR3: CASSEGGGAYEQYF
DNA: TGTGCCAGCAGCGAAGGCGGGGGTGCCTACGAGCAGTACTTC

D: TRBD1
J: TRBJ1-3
size: -
V: TRBV2
CDR3: CASSFDRAGNTIYF
DNA: TGTGCCAGCAGTTTCGACAGGGCTGGAAACACCATATATTTT

D: TRBD2
J: TRBJ2-1
size: -
V: TRBV9
CDR3: CASSVVASGGNEQFF
DNA: TGTGCCAGCAGCGTAGTCGCTAGCGGGGGGAATGAGCAGTTCTTC

D: TRBD1
J: TRBJ2-2
size: few
V: TRBV6-6
CDR3: CASSYSTGEVTGELFF
DNA: TGTGCCAGCAGTTACTCGACAGGGGAGGTCACCGGGGAGCTGTTTTTT

D: -
J: TRBJ2-7
size: -
V: TRBV7-3
CDR3: CASSPGVGSYEQYF
DNA: TGTGCCAGCAGTCCCGGGGTGGGCTCCTACGAGCAGTACTTC

D: TRBD2
J: TRBJ2-5
size: -
V: TRBV9
CDR3: CASSHGGVVETQYF
DNA: TGTGCCAGCAGCCATGGGGGGGTGGTCGAGACCCAGTACTTC

D: TRBD2
J: TRBJ2-1
size: -
V: TRBV9
CDR3: CASSVAGLAGYNEQFF
DNA: TGTGCCAGCAGCGTAGCGGGACTAGCGGGATACAATGAGCAGTTCTTC

D: -
J: TRBJ2-3
size: -
V: TRBV7-9
CDR3: CASSFKQGLADTQYF
DNA: TGTGCCAGCAGCTTCAAACAGGGTCTCGCAGATACGCAGTATTTT

D: -
J: TRBJ1-2
size: -
V: TRBV5-5
CDR3: CASSLEYSTNYGYTF
DNA: TGTGCCAGCAGCTTGGAGTACAGCACTAACTATGGCTACACCTTC

D: -
J: TRBJ2-7
size: -
V: TRBV9
CDR3: CASSPQHRVYEQYF
DNA: TGTGCCAGCAGCCCCCAACACAGGGTCTACGAGCAGTACTTC

D: TRBD1
J: TRBJ2-3
size: -
V: TRBV12-5
CDR3: CASALDRGPPFTQYF
DNA: TGTGCTAGTGCCCTAGACAGGGGACCTCCTTTTACGCAGTATTTT

D: -
J: TRBJ2-3
size: -
V: TRBV9
CDR3: CASSPSRVGTDTQYF
DNA: TGTGCCAGCAGCCCCTCCAGGGTTGGCACAGATACGCAGTATTTT

D: TRBD1
J: TRBJ1-1
size: -
V: TRBV5-5
CDR3: CASSSGTGVEPEAFF
DNA: TGTGCCAGCAGCTCCGGGACAGGGGTGGAGCCTGAAGCTTTCTTT

D: -
J: TRBJ1-5
size: -
V: TRBV27
CDR3: CASSLSGGSNQPQHF
DNA: TGTGCCAGCAGTTTATCCGGGGGTAGCAATCAGCCCCAGCATTTT

D: -
J: TRBJ1-1
size: -
V: TRBV27
CDR3: CASSLLTNLNTEAFF
DNA: TGTGCCAGCAGTTTATTGACAAACCTTAACACTGAAGCTTTCTTT

D: TRBD1
J: TRBJ2-1
size: once
V: TRBV7-9
CDR3: CASTYRPGQGSNEQFF
DNA: TGTGCCAGCACCTATCGACCGGGACAGGGATCCAATGAGCAGTTCTTC

D: -
J: TRBJ2-7
size: few
V: TRBV4-3
CDR3: CASSPETVSYEQYF
DNA: TGCGCCAGCAGCCCAGAGACAGTTTCCTACGAGCAGTACTTC

D: -
J: TRBJ1-5
size: -
V: TRBV6-1
CDR3: CASSGGPRSNQPQHF
DNA: TGTGCCAGCAGTGGCGGTCCGAGGAGCAATCAGCCCCAGCATTTT

D: TRBD2
J: TRBJ2-3
size: -
V: TRBV9
CDR3: CASSVGTSGGTTDTQYF
DNA: TGTGCCAGCAGCGTAGGGACTAGCGGGGGGACCACAGATACGCAGTATTTT

D: TRBD2
J: TRBJ2-2
size: -
V: TRBV19
CDR3: CASSTSLTSGINTGELFF
DNA: TGTGCCAGTAGTACTTCCCTCACTAGCGGGATAAACACCGGGGAGCTGTTTTTT

D: TRBD2
J: TRBJ2-3
size: -
V: TRBV9
CDR3: CASSVKASGGADTQYF
DNA: TGTGCCAGCAGCGTGAAGGCTAGCGGGGGTGCAGATACGCAGTATTTT

D: TRBD1
J: TRBJ1-4
size: -
V: TRBV7-9
CDR3: CASTPTGGYEKLFF
DNA: TGTGCCAGCACCCCGACAGGGGGCTATGAAAAACTGTTTTTT